A selection of T cell receptor beta chains follows, all from one sample in a study of technical replicates of blood from several donors. Clones were sequenced by immunoSEQ multiplex PCR, and TCRdb holds only the in-frame ones, with some missing. The table records more than 90,000 clones, around 95% of them present only once. Sample: T cells isolated from PBMCs. The receptor set was obtained from a human donor in good health. CDR3s include the opening cysteine and the closing phenylalanine or tryptophan. Each record gives: clone size, V gene, J gene, D gene, CDR3 DNA, CDR3 protein. The D gene is left open where the match is weak. Rows may omit the clone size; those that give it use once, few, many or a size class.

>NA|TRBV2|TRBJ2-1|TRBD1
TGTGCCAGCAGTGAAGCCCACCAAGACAGGGGAATTGAGCAGTTCTTC
CASSEAHQDRGIEQFF
>NA|TRBV28|TRBJ2-5|NA
TGTGCCAGCAGTCCTCGGGTTAGGAAGACCCAGTACTTC
CASSPRVRKTQYF
>NA|TRBV9|TRBJ1-5|NA
TGTGCCAGCAGCGAGGGGTCCAGGGAGCCCCAGCATTTT
CASSEGSREPQHF
>NA|TRBV2|TRBJ2-1|NA
TGTGCCAGAAAGGTAGGCGGCAATGAGCAGTTCTTC
CARKVGGNEQFF
>NA|TRBV27|TRBJ2-7|TRBD2
TGTGCCAGCAGCCTGACACTAGCGGGGGTCTACGAGCAGTACTTC
CASSLTLAGVYEQYF
>few|TRBV13|TRBJ1-1|NA
TGTGCCAGCAGCTTAGGGTCTGGGGGCGTCAACACTGAAGCTTTCTTT
CASSLGSGGVNTEAFF
>NA|TRBV4-1|TRBJ2-7|TRBD1
TGCGCCAGCAGCCAAGCGACGGACAGGGTAAGCGAGCAGTACTTC
CASSQATDRVSEQYF
>once|TRBV11-3|TRBJ2-3|TRBD1
TGTGCCAGCAGCTCCCGATTCTCCGACAGGGGAGAGGTACGGGATACGCAGTATTTT
CASSSRFSDRGEVRDTQYF
>NA|TRBV4-1|TRBJ1-3|NA
TGCGCCAGCAGCCAGCCCAGAGGTCGGGGAGGGTTTGCTGGAAACACCATATATTTT
CASSQPRGRGGFAGNTIYF
>NA|TRBV6-6|TRBJ1-2|NA
TGTGCCAGCAGTTCCCCAACGAGTCGCTCTAACTATGGCTACACCTTC
CASSSPTSRSNYGYTF
>NA|TRBV21-1|TRBJ1-3|NA
TGTGCCAGCAGCAAAGGGGGGGAGGGGTCAGGCAACGGAAACACCATATATTTT
CASSKGGEGSGNGNTIYF
>NA|TRBV9|TRBJ2-5|TRBD2
TGTGCCAGCAGCCCACCATACGGGAGGGCCAGATTGGCAGAGACCCAGTACTTC
CASSPPYGRARLAETQYF
>NA|TRBV6-5|TRBJ1-1|NA
TGTGCCAGCAGTTACTCTGGGGGCATGAACACTGAAGCTTTCTTT
CASSYSGGMNTEAFF
>NA|TRBV6-1|TRBJ1-4|TRBD1
TGTGCCAGCAGTGTCCGGGACAGCCTATATGAAAAACTGTTTTTT
CASSVRDSLYEKLFF
>NA|TRBV28|TRBJ1-4|NA
TGTGCCAGCAGATCTATCGAAGACACTCTGACCTATAATGAAAAACTGTTTTTT
CASRSIEDTLTYNEKLFF
>NA|TRBV29-1|TRBJ2-7|TRBD2
TGCAGCGTTGAAGATAGGGCGGGAGGTGGTTACGAGCAGTACTTC
CSVEDRAGGGYEQYF
>NA|TRBV10-3|TRBJ2-1|TRBD1
TGTGCCATCAGTGGGACAGGGGGCGGCTACAATGAGCAGTTCTTC
CAISGTGGGYNEQFF
>NA|TRBV28|TRBJ2-5|NA
TGTGCCAGCAGGACCCCGGACAGACTTGAGACCCAGTACTTC
CASRTPDRLETQYF
>NA|TRBV30|TRBJ2-7|NA
TGTGCCTGGACCAGGGGAGGGTCGAGCTACGAGCAGTACTTC
CAWTRGGSSYEQYF
>NA|TRBV2|TRBJ1-3|NA
TGTGCCAGCAGTGTCACCCGCACAGGGAGTGCAAACACCATATATTTT
CASSVTRTGSANTIYF
>NA|TRBV5-4|TRBJ2-1|TRBD2
TGTGCCAGCAGCTTGACTAGCGGGACCTACAATGAGCAGTTCTTC
CASSLTSGTYNEQFF
>NA|TRBV19|TRBJ1-2|NA
TGTGCCAGTGGAACAGGCAGTCTCTATGGCTACACCTTC
CASGTGSLYGYTF
>NA|TRBV6-1|TRBJ2-2|NA
TGTGCCAGCAGTGAAAGGGGCTGGGGCACCGGGGAGCTGTTTTTT
CASSERGWGTGELFF
>NA|TRBV2|TRBJ2-2|NA
TGTGCCAGCAGCCCACAGGGTTCCGGGGAGCTGTTTTTT
CASSPQGSGELFF
>NA|TRBV2|TRBJ1-5|NA
TGTGCCAGCAGGGAGGGGTTGGGCCAGCCCCAGCATTTT
CASREGLGQPQHF
>NA|TRBV6-6|TRBJ2-3|NA
TGTGCCAGCAGTTACTCCTCTGGGGCTACGCAGTATTTT
CASSYSSGATQYF
>NA|TRBV28|TRBJ1-1|TRBD1
TGTGCCAGCAGTTTTTGGGACAGGGGGCTCGACACTGAAGCTTTCTTT
CASSFWDRGLDTEAFF
>NA|TRBV27|TRBJ2-1|NA
TGTGCCAGCAGTTTACTTGACAAGTATGAGCAGTTCTTC
CASSLLDKYEQFF
>NA|TRBV6-1|TRBJ1-2|TRBD1
TGTGCCAGCAGCCTGACAGGGACTGATGGCTACACCTTC
CASSLTGTDGYTF
>once|TRBV7-9|TRBJ1-5|NA
TGTGCCAGCAGCTCCACGGCGGCTCAGCCCCAGCATTTT
CASSSTAAQPQHF
>NA|TRBV5-1|TRBJ2-7|TRBD2
TGCGCCAGCAGCCCGGGACTAGCGGGAGGGCGCTACGAGCAGTACTTC
CASSPGLAGGRYEQYF
>NA|TRBV5-1|TRBJ1-2|TRBD1
TGCGCCAGCAGCCCCTCCCCGACAGGGCTTGGCTACACCTTC
CASSPSPTGLGYTF
>NA|TRBV29-1|TRBJ2-2|TRBD1
TGCAGCGTAAAGGAACAGGGGACCACCGGGGAGCTGTTTTTT
CSVKEQGTTGELFF
>NA|TRBV6-5|TRBJ1-2|NA
TGTGCCAGCAGTCCAAGGGAGGGCGGTGGCTACACCTTC
CASSPREGGGYTF
>NA|TRBV9|TRBJ2-6|TRBD2
TGTGCCAGCAGCGGGACGTGGACTAGCGGGGGGGCCGGTGGGGCCAACGTCCTGACTTTC
CASSGTWTSGGAGGANVLTF
>NA|TRBV11-2|TRBJ2-7|NA
TGTGCCAGCAGCGCAGGGGGGCAGGGGTCTCACGAGCAGTACTTC
CASSAGGQGSHEQYF
>once|TRBV19|TRBJ2-7|NA
TGTGCCAGTAGTAAACTACAATCCCTCTACGAGCAGTACTTC
CASSKLQSLYEQYF
>NA|TRBV28|TRBJ2-1|TRBD2
TGTGCCAGCAGTCCGAGCGGGACCACCCTCTACAATGAGCAGTTCTTC
CASSPSGTTLYNEQFF
>NA|TRBV11-2|TRBJ1-1|TRBD1
TGTGCCAGCACCATGGGACAGATGAACACTGAAGCTTTCTTT
CASTMGQMNTEAFF
>NA|TRBV13|TRBJ2-7|TRBD2
TGTGCCAGCAGCCAAAGCGGGGGGGCCTTGGGGGAGCAGTACTTC
CASSQSGGALGEQYF
>NA|TRBV5-5|TRBJ1-4|NA
TGTGCCAGCAGCGATGAATCAAAGAGGGATGAAAAACTGTTTTTT
CASSDESKRDEKLFF
>NA|TRBV5-1|TRBJ2-7|NA
TGCGCCAGCAGCTTGTTAAAAACGAAGACAAGTACCTACGAGCAGTACTTC
CASSLLKTKTSTYEQYF
>NA|TRBV12-2|TRBJ2-7|NA
TGTGCAAGTCGCTTGAGGCTAGCGGGAGGATTCGGGTCCTACGAGCAGTACTTC
CASRLRLAGGFGSYEQYF
>NA|TRBV18|TRBJ1-4|TRBD1
TGTGCCAGCTCTCAAGGACAGGGCGGGGAGAAACTGTTTTTT
CASSQGQGGEKLFF
>NA|TRBV14|TRBJ1-1|TRBD1
TGTGCCAGCAGCTTTATCCGGGACAGAGCCCGGTTCTTT
CASSFIRDRARFF
>NA|TRBV9|TRBJ2-6|NA
TGTGCCAGCAGCGAGACAGGCTACTCTGGGGCCAACGTCCTGACTTTC
CASSETGYSGANVLTF
>NA|TRBV7-2|TRBJ2-3|NA
TGTGCCAGCAGCTTAGGGCAGGGAACAGATACGCAGTATTTT
CASSLGQGTDTQYF
>NA|TRBV7-9|TRBJ1-1|NA
TGTGCCAGCAGCCTGACAAAGGGGGAACACACTGAAGCTTTCTTT
CASSLTKGEHTEAFF
>NA|TRBV21-1|TRBJ2-3|NA
TGTGCCAGCAGCAAAGAAACAGGCCTCGCGCGCTGGCTCGCCGATACGCAGTATTTT
CASSKETGLARWLADTQYF
>NA|TRBV27|TRBJ1-1|NA
TGTGCCAGCAGTCTTTCCTTGAACACTGAAGCTTTCTTT
CASSLSLNTEAFF
>NA|TRBV30|TRBJ1-5|TRBD1
TGTGCCTGGAGTGTACGGGACAGGGTCCCTTACCTTAGAACCCAGCATTTT
CAWSVRDRVPYLRTQHF
>NA|TRBV29-1|TRBJ2-3|TRBD2
TGCAGCGTTGACGTTGTGGGACTAGCGGGAGGGGCAGATACGCAGTATTTT
CSVDVVGLAGGADTQYF
>NA|TRBV13|TRBJ2-7|TRBD2
TGTGCCAGCAGCCAGACTAGCGCCTACTCCTACGAGCAGTACTTC
CASSQTSAYSYEQYF
>once|TRBV13|TRBJ1-2|TRBD1
TGTGCCAGCAGCTTTGGGACAGACTATGGCTACACCTTC
CASSFGTDYGYTF
>NA|TRBV9|TRBJ1-1|TRBD1
TGTGCCAGCAGCGTAGGGGGACAGGGAATCACTGAAGCTTTCTTT
CASSVGGQGITEAFF
>NA|TRBV6-8|TRBJ2-5|NA
TGTGCCAGTTTCTTGAGCCCTAAAGAGACCCAGTACTTC
CASFLSPKETQYF
>NA|TRBV4-1|TRBJ1-4|NA
TGCGCCAGCAGCCCCCGGGGTGCAACTAATGAAAAACTGTTTTTT
CASSPRGATNEKLFF